Listed here are 16 T cell receptor beta chains from one sample, sequenced in a study of blood T cell repertoires in COVID-19. Profiling relied on immunoSEQ multiplex PCR, and the TCRdb table lists in-frame clones only, not all of them. This sample yields approximately 150,000 clones, of which around four fifths are seen a single time; approximately 8% belongs to the top ten. Sequencing was carried out using PBMCs or T cells enriched from blood (not recorded which). Receptors were obtained from a woman aged 45-65 years who had recovered from COVID-19.

As to this clone: At one end the junction does not follow the germline gene, possibly because of a read error. This sample also contains other DNA sequences that code for the same CDR3. The V gene is TRBV4-1, the J gene TRBJ1-1, with 8 bases fitting TRBD1. This CDR3 comprises 15 residues. The germline V gene has CDR1 MGHRA and CDR2 YSYEKL. The CDR3 DNA reads TGTGCCAGCAGCCAAGAAACCGGACAGGGCACTGAAGCTTTCTTT. This encodes CASSQETGQGTEAFF.

V gene TRBV5-1 combines with J gene TRBJ1-5, with a tentative D call TRBD1 (6 bases). Trimming left V 0 bases short and J 0 bases short, with 13 bases between. This CDR3 is built from 17 residues. CDR1 SGHRS and CDR2 YFSETQ come from the germline V gene. The CDR3 region is CASSLGPQGYSNQPQHF. In DNA form, the CDR3 reads TGCGCCAGCAGCTTGGGACCACAGGGATATAGCAATCAGCCCCAGCATTTT.

This chain links TRBV7-3 with TRBJ2-3, with 12 nucleotides matching TRBD2. The trim removed 1 base at V and 8 bases at J, leaving 1 base unmatched. This CDR3 comprises 14 residues. Germline CDR1 and CDR2: SGHTA and FQGTGA. CDR3 nucleotide sequence: TGTGCCAGCAGCTTAATACTAGCGGGGGGTACGCAGTATTTT. It codes for CASSLILAGGTQYF.

As DNA, the CDR3 is TGCAGCGTTTCGTCGACGGGGGGTAATTCACCCCTCCACTTT. It codes for CSVSSTGGNSPLHF. V gene TRBV29-1 combines with J gene TRBJ1-6; maybe TRBD1 (5 bases). V was pared by 5 bases and J by 6 bases, with 14 bases between. Germline V gene lookup returns CDR1 SQVTM and CDR2 ANQGSEA. CDR3 length: 14 amino acids.

V and J are TRBV7-8 and TRBJ1-2, with D uncertain. Trimming shortened V by 5 bases and J by 4 bases, and 14 bases separated the two germline ends. The CDR3 is 14 amino acids. From germline, CDR1 is SGHVS and CDR2 FQNEAQ. For the CDR3, the DNA is TGTGCCAGCAGCCCCGGGAGATTCTCCTATGGCTACACCTTC. Translated, it gives CASSPGRFSYGYTF.

This clone was found once. The rearrangement uses TRBV5-6 and TRBJ2-5, with D maybe TRBD2 (6 bases). Between the trimmed V and J ends, which lost 1 base and 3 bases, there was a span of 13 bases. CDR1 and CDR2 (germline): SGHDT, YYEEEE. This CDR3 spans 15 amino acids. The CDR3 DNA is TGTGCCAGCAGCTTGAATGGGCGGGACGAAGAGACCCAGTACTTC. It is translated as CASSLNGRDEETQYF.

This clone was seen a single time. V gene TRBV24-1 combines with J gene TRBJ2-5, with 13 bases that match TRBD2. CDR3 length: 16 residues. In germline, CDR1 is KGHDR, CDR2 SFDVKD. V shed 4 bases, J shed 5 bases, and the junction held 6 bases outside the gene matches. The CDR3 loop is CATSERTSGSRETQYF. Written as DNA, the CDR3 is TGTGCCACCAGTGAGCGGACTAGCGGGAGCAGGGAGACCCAGTACTTC.

The CDR3 sequence is CASSYGRTGELFF. DNA of the CDR3: TGTGCCAGCAGTTACGGGCGCACCGGGGAGCTGTTTTTT. The rearrangement joins TRBV6-5 to TRBJ2-2; D unclear. The V gene lost 2 bases and the J gene lost 4 bases, with 5 bases spanning the gap. In germline, CDR1 is MNHEY, CDR2 SVGAGI. This CDR3 spans 13 amino acids.

The chain has TRBV27 and TRBJ1-5, with a weak D call TRBD1 (5 bases). Looked up from germline, CDR1 is MNHEY and CDR2 is SMNVEV (reference sequence). This CDR3 contains 16 residues. V lost 4 bases to trimming and J lost 4 bases, with 17 bases between them. Here the CDR3 DNA reads TGTGCCAGCAGTTCCCTCTCAAGGGGCGAAAATCAGCCCCAGCATTTT. This sequence encodes CASSSLSRGENQPQHF.

Here the CDR3 DNA reads TGTGCCAGCAGCCCCAGATCAGGGACCTACGAGCAGTACTTC. This translates into CASSPRSGTYEQYF. V gene TRBV11-2 combines with J gene TRBJ2-7, with D possibly being TRBD1 (5 bases). Germline CDR1 and CDR2: SGHAT and FQNNGV. The V end lost 5 bases, the J end lost 2 bases, and 13 bases lay between the germline ends. The CDR3 has 14 residues.

The chain employs TRBV11-1 and TRBJ2-1; D may be TRBD1 (7 bases). There are 13 residues in the CDR3. Trimming shortened V by 2 bases and J by 7 bases, and 9 bases separated the two germline ends. Germline values: CDR1 SGHAT, CDR2 FQDESV (reference sequence). The CDR3 bases are TGTGCCAGCAGCTTACCAGGGGGGAATGAGCAGTTCTTC. It translates to CASSLPGGNEQFF.

This chain links TRBV5-1 with TRBJ2-5; 7 positions agree with TRBD2. J lost 4 bases, V lost 3 bases, and 9 bases had no gene match. CDR1 SGHRS and CDR2 YFSETQ come from the germline V gene. The CDR3 is 15 residues long. DNA for the CDR3: TGCGCCAGCAGCTCGGCTCGGGACTACCGAGAGACCCAGTACTTC. Translated: CASSSARDYRETQYF.

Points on this clone: The identical CDR3 is also encoded by other nucleotide sequences in the sample. This chain joins TRBV18 and TRBJ2-7; TRBD1 is a possible D gene (5 bases). Germline V gene lookup returns CDR1 KGHSH and CDR2 LQKENI. Trimming removed 3 bases from V and 2 bases from J, with 8 bases in between. This CDR3 is built from 13 residues. CDR3 loop: CASSPQGTYEQYF. In nucleotides, the CDR3 is TGTGCCAGCTCACCTCAGGGCACCTACGAGCAGTACTTC.

The rearrangement uses TRBV11-2 and TRBJ2-1; TRBD2 aligns across 10 bases. CDR1 and CDR2 (germline): SGHAT, FQNNGV. V lost 1 base to trimming and J lost 7 bases; unmatched junction nucleotides: 4. This CDR3 has 15 residues. The CDR3 sequence: CASSLVAGGWNEQFF. CDR3 nucleotide sequence: TGTGCCAGCAGCTTAGTAGCGGGAGGATGGAATGAGCAGTTCTTC.

This clone showed up just a few times. The chain links TRBV7-2 to TRBJ1-6; 8 bases are shared with TRBD1. This CDR3 is built from 15 residues. Germline V gives CDR1 SGHTA, CDR2 FQGNSA. V lost 6 bases, J lost 3 bases, and 4 bases stayed unmatched. This chain's CDR3 is CASSSGQGYNSPLHF. The CDR3 nucleotides read TGTGCCAGCAGTTCTGGACAGGGCTATAATTCACCCCTCCACTTT.

The chain uses TRBV2 and TRBJ1-1; the D is unclear. The CDR3 sequence is 13 residues long. V was pared by 7 bases and J by 1 base, with 10 bases between. Per the germline V gene, CDR1 is SNHLY and CDR2 is FYNNEI. In DNA form, the CDR3 reads TGTGCCAGCATCCTTAGTCGGAACACTGAAGCTTTCTTT. Protein: CASILSRNTEAFF.